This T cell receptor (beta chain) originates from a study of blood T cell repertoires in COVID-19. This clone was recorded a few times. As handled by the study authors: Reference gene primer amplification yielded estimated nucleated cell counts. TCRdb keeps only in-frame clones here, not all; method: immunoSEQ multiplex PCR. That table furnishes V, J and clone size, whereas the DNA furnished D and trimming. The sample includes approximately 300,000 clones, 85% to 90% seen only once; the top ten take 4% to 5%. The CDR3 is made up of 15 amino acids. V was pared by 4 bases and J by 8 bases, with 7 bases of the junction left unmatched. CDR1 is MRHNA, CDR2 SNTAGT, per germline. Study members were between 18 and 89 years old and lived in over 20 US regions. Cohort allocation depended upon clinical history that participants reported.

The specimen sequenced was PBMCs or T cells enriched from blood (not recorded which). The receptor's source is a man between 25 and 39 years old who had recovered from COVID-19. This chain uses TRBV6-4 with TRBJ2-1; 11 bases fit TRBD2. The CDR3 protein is CASSGVAGGPDEQFF. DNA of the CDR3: TGTGCCAGCAGTGGAGTAGCGGGGGGGCCGGATGAGCAGTTCTTC.